The rows below give T cell receptor beta chains drawn from one sample of a study of cytomegalovirus exposure and HLA in healthy donors. Clones were read by immunoSEQ multiplex PCR, and TCRdb kept only the in-frame ones, dropping some. This table holds 100,000 to 150,000 clones, roughly 89% found once. The source material was PBMCs. The receptors were gathered from a woman aged 25 to 39 in good health and CMV-seronegative. The CDR3 runs from the conserved cysteine through the conserved F or W. Each record gives: clone size, D gene, J gene, V gene, CDR3 protein, CDR3 DNA. D genes are given only for firm matches. Clone size, where shown, is once, few, many, or a class for clones that have expanded.

- - TRBJ2-7 TRBV28 CASVSQAYEQYF TGTGCCAGCGTCTCACAGGCCTACGAGCAGTACTTC
once - TRBJ1-1 TRBV18 CASSPLQGNTEAFF TGTGCCAGCTCACCCTTACAGGGGAACACTGAAGCTTTCTTT
- TRBD1 TRBJ1-1 TRBV13 CASSQADMGQGRQAFF TGTGCCAGCAGCCAAGCTGATATGGGACAGGGACGGCAGGCTTTCTTT
- TRBD2 TRBJ2-7 TRBV28 CASSLLPPGAAGGEQYF TGTGCCAGCAGTCTCCTTCCACCGGGAGCCGCGGGGGGCGAGCAGTACTTC
once TRBD1 TRBJ2-2 TRBV18 CASSHRDRGRRTGELFF TGTGCCAGCTCACACCGGGACAGGGGGCGTCGGACCGGGGAGCTGTTTTTT
- TRBD1 TRBJ1-2 TRBV10-3 CAISRRQGLNYGYTF TGTGCCATCAGTCGAAGACAGGGCCTTAACTATGGCTACACCTTC
- - TRBJ2-5 TRBV30 CAWNAGRVIETQYF TGTGCCTGGAATGCGGGAAGGGTCATAGAGACCCAGTACTTC
many - TRBJ1-1 TRBV6-5 CASSYLGHPLSEAFF TGTGCCAGCAGTTACCTAGGACACCCCCTTTCTGAAGCTTTCTTT
- TRBD1 TRBJ1-4 TRBV30 CAWSVLGQGNEKLFF TGTGCCTGGAGTGTACTGGGACAGGGAAATGAAAAACTGTTTTTT
- TRBD1 TRBJ2-7 TRBV19 CASKSGQGSTGQYF TGTGCCAGTAAGTCGGGACAGGGTTCCACCGGGCAGTACTTC
- - TRBJ2-1 TRBV6-5 CASTPYRRGRDEQFF TGTGCCAGCACCCCATACCGGCGGGGGCGGGATGAGCAGTTCTTC
- TRBD1 TRBJ2-7 TRBV7-9 CASSHGQDEQYF TGTGCCAGCAGTCACGGACAGGACGAGCAGTACTTC
- - TRBJ2-3 TRBV7-6 CASSGRISGPSHTDTQYF TGTGCCAGCAGCGGAAGAATTAGCGGTCCCAGCCACACAGATACGCAGTATTTT
- - TRBJ2-4 TRBV7-2 CASSLGQRNIQYF TGTGCCAGCAGCTTAGGTCAGCGAAACATTCAGTACTTC
- TRBD1 TRBJ2-7 TRBV7-2 CASSRDRGKGYEQYF TGTGCCAGCAGCCGCGACAGGGGCAAAGGCTACGAGCAGTACTTC
- TRBD2 TRBJ2-7 TRBV27 CASSLSGLAANYEQYF TGTGCCAGCAGTTTATCAGGACTAGCGGCAAACTACGAGCAGTACTTC
- - TRBJ1-2 TRBV7-2 CASSLGGLINYGYTF TGTGCCAGCAGCTTAGGGGGGCTGATTAACTATGGCTACACCTTC
few - TRBJ2-7 TRBV7-9 CASSQKGSREQYF TGTGCCAGCAGCCAAAAGGGGTCGAGAGAGCAGTACTTC
- - TRBJ2-5 TRBV7-9 CASSLAVGRQETQYF TGTGCCAGCAGCTTAGCGGTGGGGCGTCAAGAGACCCAGTACTTC
- TRBD1 TRBJ1-2 TRBV28 CASSLGTVPYGYTF TGTGCCAGCAGCCTGGGGACAGTTCCCTATGGCTACACCTTC
once TRBD2 TRBJ2-1 TRBV18 CASSRANQRGGNEQFF TGTGCCAGCTCCCGCGCGAACCAGCGGGGGGGCAATGAGCAGTTCTTC
- - TRBJ1-1 TRBV30 CAWSVLVRAPQTEAFF TGTGCCTGGAGTGTACTGGTCAGGGCCCCCCAAACTGAAGCTTTCTTT
few TRBD1 TRBJ1-1 TRBV19 CASSTIFLQGAEAFF TGTGCCAGTAGTACCATCTTCTTACAGGGGGCAGAAGCTTTCTTT
- - TRBJ2-7 TRBV7-2 CASSSSSYEQYF TGTGCCAGCAGCTCTAGCTCCTACGAGCAGTACTTC
- - TRBJ1-1 TRBV28 CASSVTGTLKCGAFF TGTGCCAGCAGCGTAACCGGGACTCTGAAGTGTGGAGCTTTCTTT
- TRBD2 TRBJ2-1 TRBV11-2 CASSYNPGLGTNEQFF TGTGCCAGCAGCTATAATCCGGGACTAGGTACCAATGAGCAGTTCTTC
- - TRBJ2-1 TRBV7-2 CASSLEGSSYNEQFF TGTGCCAGCAGCCTCGAGGGAAGCTCCTACAATGAGCAGTTCTTC
once TRBD1 TRBJ2-7 TRBV10-1 CASSEPGTVSYEQYF TGCGCCAGCAGTGAGCCCGGGACAGTATCCTACGAGCAGTACTTC
- TRBD2 TRBJ2-7 TRBV15 CATSGGSRAGGSYEQYF TGTGCCACCAGCGGCGGGAGTAGGGCGGGGGGCTCCTACGAGCAGTACTTC
- - TRBJ2-3 TRBV11-2 CASSLDRVNQPSTDTQYF TGTGCCAGCAGCTTAGACAGGGTCAATCAACCTAGCACAGATACGCAGTATTTT
- - TRBJ2-7 TRBV5-6 CASSWGTGTTYEQYF TGTGCCAGCAGCTGGGGAACAGGGACCACCTACGAGCAGTACTTC
- TRBD1 TRBJ2-1 TRBV19 CASNPGDSTYNEQFF TGTGCCAGTAACCCAGGGGACAGCACCTACAATGAGCAGTTCTTC
- - TRBJ2-3 TRBV27 CASSSRDIVQYF TGTGCCAGCAGTTCCCGGGACATCGTTCAGTATTTT
few - TRBJ1-3 TRBV5-5 CASSLASGGAGNTIYF TGTGCCAGCAGCTTGGCCAGCGGGGGAGCTGGAAACACCATATATTTT
- - TRBJ1-5 TRBV7-2 CASSDAGVQPQHF TGTGCCAGCAGCGATGCAGGGGTTCAGCCCCAGCATTTT
once - TRBJ1-2 TRBV4-1 CASSQDWATANYGYTF TGCGCCAGCAGCCAAGATTGGGCGACAGCCAACTATGGCTACACCTTC
- TRBD1 TRBJ1-5 TRBV7-3 CASSLGGQKNQPQHF TGTGCCAGCAGCTTAGGGGGACAGAAGAATCAGCCCCAGCATTTT